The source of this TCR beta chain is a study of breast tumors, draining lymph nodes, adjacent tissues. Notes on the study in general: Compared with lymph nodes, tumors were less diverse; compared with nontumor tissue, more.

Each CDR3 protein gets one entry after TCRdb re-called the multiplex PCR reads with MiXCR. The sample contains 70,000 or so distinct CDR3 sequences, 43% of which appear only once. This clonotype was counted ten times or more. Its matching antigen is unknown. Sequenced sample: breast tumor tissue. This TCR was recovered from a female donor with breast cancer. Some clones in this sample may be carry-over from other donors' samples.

CDR3 in amino acids: CASSRTSRVSEQYF. In DNA form, the CDR3 reads TGTGCCAGCAGCCGAACCTCAAGGGTATCCGAGCAGTACTTC. This rearrangement joins TRBV11-3 to TRBJ2-7; no clear D gene. Trimming removed 5 bases from V and 6 bases from J, with 17 bases in between. CDR1 and CDR2 from the germline V gene are SGHNT and YENEEA. The CDR3 contains 14 residues.